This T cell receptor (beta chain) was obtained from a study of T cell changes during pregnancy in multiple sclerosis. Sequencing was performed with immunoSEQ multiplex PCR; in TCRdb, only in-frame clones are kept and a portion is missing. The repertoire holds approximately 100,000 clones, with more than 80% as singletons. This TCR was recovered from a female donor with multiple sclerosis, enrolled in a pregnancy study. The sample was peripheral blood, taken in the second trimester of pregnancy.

The CDR3 DNA reads as TGCGCCAGCAGCCAAGGTGGGCAGGGAAACTACGAGCAGTACTTC. It encodes CASSQGGQGNYEQYF. The V and J genes are TRBV4-1 and TRBJ2-7; D possibly corresponds to TRBD1 (5 bases). From germline, CDR1 is MGHRA and CDR2 YSYEKL. V was trimmed by 1 base and J by 3 bases, leaving 13 bases between them. The CDR3 is 15 amino acids.